The T cell receptor beta chain described here comes from a study of low-dose radiotherapy and immunotherapy resistance in tumors. Trimming took 5 bases from V and 0 from J, leaving 8 bases between them. Germline V lookup: CDR1 MDHEN, CDR2 SYDVKM. The CDR3 totals 13 residues. TRAV and TRBV primers primed cDNA for both TCRalpha and TCRbeta. For amplifying TCRs, the PCR ran for 15 to 20 cycles with Phusion, which was used together with a constant-region primer and the adapter on the V primers. In TCRdb, the reads were re-called with MiXCR into one record per CDR3 protein. The table lists about 84,000 distinct CDR3 sequences, 15% to 20% of them singletons. Time point specified: after trial treatment. The sample's treatment: LDRT plus nivolumab, ipilimumab, low-dose cyclophosphamide and aspirin (RACIN trial). Every donor's regimen consisted of nivolumab, ipilimumab, aspirin, low-dose cyclophosphamide and low-dose radiotherapy.

The chain carries TRBV28 and TRBJ2-7, with D tentatively TRBD1 (5 bases). This sequence was found in a male donor with prostate cancer. Source: PBMCs, taken after low-dose radiotherapy plus immunotherapy. DNA of the CDR3: TGTGCCAGCAGTACGACAGACTCCTACGAGCAGTACTTC. This codes for CASSTTDSYEQYF.